This is a list of T cell receptor beta chains from one sample in a study of vaccination and CD4 T cells after COVID-19. TCRdb analysed the PCR reads with MiXCR anew, one entry per CDR3 protein. The repertoire holds fewer than 20,000 distinct CDR3 sequences, with over 30% as singletons. These receptors' antigens are unknown. Sequenced: CD4+ T cells from blood, cultured in vitro. Receptors originate from a human donor who had recovered from COVID-19. Both conserved end residues are part of each CDR3. Each record gives: D gene, CDR3 length, clone size, V gene, J gene, CDR3 protein, CDR3 DNA. The D gene is left open where the match is weak. Not all rows give a size; the values are once, few, many and, for expanded clones, a class.

d_gene: .; len: 14; abundance: .; v_gene: TRBV5-1; j_gene: TRBJ2-3; CDR3aa: CASSLNRGTDTQYF; CDR3nt: TGCGCCAGCAGCTTGAACCGGGGCACAGATACGCAGTATTTT
d_gene: TRBD2; len: 15; abundance: .; v_gene: TRBV14; j_gene: TRBJ2-7; CDR3aa: CASSRTSGVVYEQYF; CDR3nt: TGTGCCAGCAGCAGGACTAGCGGGGTGGTTTACGAGCAGTACTTC
d_gene: .; len: 13; abundance: few; v_gene: TRBV28; j_gene: TRBJ1-1; CDR3aa: CASSLTPSPEAFF; CDR3nt: TGTGCCAGCAGTTTAACCCCATCCCCTGAAGCTTTCTTT
d_gene: .; len: 14; abundance: .; v_gene: TRBV12-3/TRBV12-4; j_gene: TRBJ2-2; CDR3aa: CASSYAVNTGELFF; CDR3nt: TGTGCCAGCAGCTATGCGGTTAACACCGGGGAGCTGTTTTTT
d_gene: .; len: 16; abundance: .; v_gene: TRBV20-1; j_gene: TRBJ2-4; CDR3aa: CSARSSAFFAKNIQYF; CDR3nt: TGCAGTGCTAGATCCTCCGCGTTTTTTGCCAAAAACATTCAGTACTTC
d_gene: .; len: 13; abundance: .; v_gene: TRBV20-1; j_gene: TRBJ2-2; CDR3aa: CSARDREAGELFF; CDR3nt: TGCAGTGCTAGAGATCGCGAGGCCGGGGAGCTGTTTTTT
d_gene: .; len: 11; abundance: .; v_gene: TRBV20-1; j_gene: TRBJ2-3; CDR3aa: CSATDTDTQYF; CDR3nt: TGCAGTGCAACAGACACAGATACGCAGTATTTT
d_gene: .; len: 16; abundance: once; v_gene: TRBV7-9; j_gene: TRBJ2-3; CDR3aa: CASSLVGRGYTDTQYF; CDR3nt: TGTGCCAGCAGCTTAGTTGGCAGGGGTTACACAGATACGCAGTATTTT
d_gene: TRBD1; len: 19; abundance: .; v_gene: TRBV29-1; j_gene: TRBJ1-2; CDR3aa: CSVEDLRQGATSFSYGYTF; CDR3nt: TGCAGCGTTGAAGATTTAAGACAGGGGGCCACTTCCTTCTCCTATGGCTACACCTTC
d_gene: .; len: 14; abundance: few; v_gene: TRBV5-6; j_gene: TRBJ2-5; CDR3aa: CASSPSPTGETQYF; CDR3nt: TGTGCCAGCAGCCCCTCCCCAACAGGGGAGACCCAGTACTTC
d_gene: .; len: 14; abundance: .; v_gene: TRBV7-2; j_gene: TRBJ2-2; CDR3aa: CASSLQGRTGELFF; CDR3nt: TGTGCCAGCAGCTTACAGGGGCGCACCGGGGAGCTGTTTTTT
d_gene: TRBD2; len: 17; abundance: .; v_gene: TRBV19; j_gene: TRBJ2-1; CDR3aa: CASGQSGRGTGNYEQFF; CDR3nt: TGTGCCAGTGGGCAGAGCGGGAGAGGTACAGGAAACTATGAGCAGTTCTTC
d_gene: TRBD1; len: 17; abundance: .; v_gene: TRBV5-4; j_gene: TRBJ2-2; CDR3aa: CASSSLGQGEKTGELFF; CDR3nt: TGTGCCAGCAGCTCCCTCGGACAGGGGGAAAAAACCGGGGAGCTGTTTTTT
d_gene: TRBD1; len: 13; abundance: .; v_gene: TRBV19; j_gene: TRBJ1-2; CDR3aa: CASSVRQGAGYTF; CDR3nt: TGTGCCAGTAGTGTGAGACAGGGGGCCGGCTACACCTTC
d_gene: .; len: 18; abundance: .; v_gene: TRBV7-3; j_gene: TRBJ2-3; CDR3aa: CASSLGGAGTQATDTQYF; CDR3nt: TGTGCCAGCAGCTTAGGAGGTGCGGGGACTCAGGCCACAGATACGCAGTATTTT
d_gene: TRBD2; len: 15; abundance: .; v_gene: TRBV2; j_gene: TRBJ2-2; CDR3aa: CASRRNGGGSGELFF; CDR3nt: TGTGCCAGCAGGAGGAACGGGGGGGGGTCCGGGGAGCTGTTTTTT
d_gene: TRBD2; len: 16; abundance: few; v_gene: TRBV6-1; j_gene: TRBJ2-3; CDR3aa: CATGGIGGGRGDTQYF; CDR3nt: TGTGCCACAGGAGGAATAGGAGGCGGGAGGGGAGATACGCAGTATTTT
d_gene: TRBD2; len: 14; abundance: .; v_gene: TRBV6-5; j_gene: TRBJ2-7; CDR3aa: CASSYSTSIYEQYF; CDR3nt: TGTGCCAGCAGTTACTCGACTAGCATATACGAGCAGTACTTC
d_gene: .; len: 19; abundance: few; v_gene: TRBV7-2; j_gene: TRBJ1-6; CDR3aa: CASSPDVVQPSSYNSPLHF; CDR3nt: TGTGCCAGCAGTCCCGACGTTGTCCAGCCCAGCTCCTATAATTCACCCCTCCACTTT
d_gene: TRBD2; len: 18; abundance: .; v_gene: TRBV6-1; j_gene: TRBJ2-1; CDR3aa: CASRAPFIAGGNYNEQFF; CDR3nt: TGTGCCAGCAGAGCCCCTTTCATAGCGGGAGGAAATTACAATGAGCAGTTCTTC
d_gene: .; len: 12; abundance: few; v_gene: TRBV3-1; j_gene: TRBJ1-1; CDR3aa: CATKGGSTEAFF; CDR3nt: TGTGCTACGAAAGGCGGCAGCACTGAAGCTTTCTTT
d_gene: TRBD2; len: 14; abundance: few; v_gene: TRBV6-2/TRBV6-3; j_gene: TRBJ2-1; CDR3aa: CASSGLAGAGEQFF; CDR3nt: TGTGCCAGCAGTGGACTAGCGGGGGCCGGTGAGCAGTTCTTC
d_gene: .; len: 16; abundance: .; v_gene: TRBV19; j_gene: TRBJ1-1; CDR3aa: CASLPYSGSRNTEAFF; CDR3nt: TGTGCCAGTCTACCATACTCGGGCTCGAGGAACACTGAAGCTTTCTTT
d_gene: TRBD1; len: 16; abundance: .; v_gene: TRBV20-1; j_gene: TRBJ2-7; CDR3aa: CSARKTGGQGPYEQYF; CDR3nt: TGCAGTGCTAGAAAAACCGGAGGACAGGGACCCTACGAGCAGTACTTC
d_gene: .; len: 14; abundance: .; v_gene: TRBV7-2; j_gene: TRBJ2-3; CDR3aa: CASREAVVTDTQYF; CDR3nt: TGTGCCAGCAGGGAGGCCGTAGTCACAGATACGCAGTATTTT
d_gene: .; len: 17; abundance: .; v_gene: TRBV5-5; j_gene: TRBJ2-3; CDR3aa: CASSGGFGTVYRPTQYF; CDR3nt: TGTGCCAGCAGCGGGGGATTCGGAACTGTCTACCGTCCTACGCAGTATTTT
d_gene: TRBD1; len: 14; abundance: few; v_gene: TRBV12-3/TRBV12-4; j_gene: TRBJ1-5; CDR3aa: CASSTGQVYQPQHF; CDR3nt: TGTGCCAGCAGCACGGGACAGGTCTATCAGCCCCAGCATTTT
d_gene: .; len: 15; abundance: .; v_gene: TRBV20-1; j_gene: TRBJ2-6; CDR3aa: CSASLGASGANVLTF; CDR3nt: TGCAGTGCTAGTTTGGGGGCGTCCGGGGCCAACGTCCTGACTTTC
d_gene: TRBD2; len: 15; abundance: .; v_gene: TRBV7-2; j_gene: TRBJ2-1; CDR3aa: CASSLGAGSYNEQFF; CDR3nt: TGTGCCAGCAGTTTGGGAGCGGGATCCTACAATGAGCAGTTCTTC
d_gene: .; len: 16; abundance: few; v_gene: TRBV10-3; j_gene: TRBJ1-3; CDR3aa: CAISDLHTSSGNTIYF; CDR3nt: TGTGCCATCAGTGACCTACATACGAGCTCTGGAAACACCATATATTTT
d_gene: TRBD2; len: 14; abundance: .; v_gene: TRBV20-1; j_gene: TRBJ2-7; CDR3aa: CSASAKAGAYEQYF; CDR3nt: TGCAGTGCTAGTGCCAAAGCGGGAGCGTACGAGCAGTACTTC
d_gene: TRBD2; len: 16; abundance: .; v_gene: TRBV7-2; j_gene: TRBJ2-1; CDR3aa: CASSSRLAGSVNEQFF; CDR3nt: TGTGCCAGCAGCTCCCGACTAGCGGGATCGGTCAATGAGCAGTTCTTC
d_gene: TRBD2; len: 15; abundance: .; v_gene: TRBV5-1; j_gene: TRBJ2-5; CDR3aa: CASSLERLAEETQYF; CDR3nt: TGCGCCAGCAGCTTGGAGAGACTAGCGGAAGAGACCCAGTACTTC
d_gene: .; len: 14; abundance: few; v_gene: TRBV18; j_gene: TRBJ1-2; CDR3aa: CASSLGRGDYGYTF; CDR3nt: TGTGCCAGCTCTCTCGGCAGGGGCGACTATGGCTACACCTTC
d_gene: .; len: 13; abundance: few; v_gene: TRBV21-1; j_gene: TRBJ2-4; CDR3aa: CASTGEAKNIQYF; CDR3nt: TGTGCCAGCACCGGGGAGGCCAAAAACATTCAGTACTTC
d_gene: .; len: 11; abundance: few; v_gene: TRBV7-9; j_gene: TRBJ2-1; CDR3aa: CASSSEAVQFF; CDR3nt: TGTGCCAGCAGCTCGGAAGCGGTGCAGTTCTTC
d_gene: TRBD1; len: 17; abundance: few; v_gene: TRBV11-3; j_gene: TRBJ1-3; CDR3aa: CASSLNTGGKAGNTIYF; CDR3nt: TGTGCCAGCAGCTTAAATACAGGGGGCAAGGCTGGAAACACCATATATTTT
d_gene: .; len: 15; abundance: few; v_gene: TRBV7-9; j_gene: TRBJ1-6; CDR3aa: CASKKEGLTGSPLHF; CDR3nt: TGTGCCAGCAAGAAGGAAGGGCTTACGGGTTCACCCCTCCACTTT
d_gene: TRBD2; len: 13; abundance: medium-sized; v_gene: TRBV6-4; j_gene: TRBJ2-3; CDR3aa: CASSERETDTQYF; CDR3nt: TGTGCCAGCAGTGAGCGGGAGACAGATACGCAGTATTTT
d_gene: .; len: 15; abundance: .; v_gene: TRBV19; j_gene: TRBJ2-6; CDR3aa: CASSIYGSGANVLTF; CDR3nt: TGTGCCAGTAGTATCTACGGCTCTGGGGCCAACGTCCTGACTTTC
d_gene: .; len: 14; abundance: few; v_gene: TRBV6-1; j_gene: TRBJ1-1; CDR3aa: CASRRGQGVTEAFF; CDR3nt: TGTGCCAGCAGGCGAGGCCAGGGCGTTACTGAAGCTTTCTTT
d_gene: TRBD1; len: 16; abundance: .; v_gene: TRBV5-1; j_gene: TRBJ2-3; CDR3aa: CASSLGTGLYTDTQYF; CDR3nt: TGCGCCAGCAGCTTGGGGACAGGGCTCTACACAGATACGCAGTATTTT
d_gene: .; len: 14; abundance: few; v_gene: TRBV7-8; j_gene: TRBJ2-7; CDR3aa: CASSQNRDTYEQYF; CDR3nt: TGTGCCAGCAGCCAAAACAGGGATACCTACGAGCAGTACTTC
d_gene: .; len: 11; abundance: few; v_gene: TRBV28; j_gene: TRBJ2-7; CDR3aa: CASSLGFEQYF; CDR3nt: TGTGCCAGCAGTTTGGGGTTCGAGCAGTACTTC
d_gene: TRBD2; len: 16; abundance: .; v_gene: TRBV5-4; j_gene: TRBJ2-1; CDR3aa: CASSSGTSGRGGEQFF; CDR3nt: TGTGCCAGCAGCTCCGGGACTAGCGGGAGAGGGGGTGAGCAGTTCTTC
d_gene: .; len: 14; abundance: medium-sized; v_gene: TRBV20-1; j_gene: TRBJ2-7; CDR3aa: CSARDVSKPYEQYF; CDR3nt: TGCAGTGCTAGAGATGTATCAAAGCCCTACGAGCAGTACTTC
d_gene: TRBD1; len: 15; abundance: .; v_gene: TRBV20-1; j_gene: TRBJ2-3; CDR3aa: CSAPGTGATEDTQYF; CDR3nt: TGCAGTGCTCCAGGGACAGGGGCGACAGAAGATACGCAGTATTTT
d_gene: .; len: 14; abundance: once; v_gene: TRBV19; j_gene: TRBJ1-2; CDR3aa: CASSMGWTNYGYTF; CDR3nt: TGTGCCAGTAGTATGGGCTGGACTAACTATGGCTACACCTTC
d_gene: .; len: 13; abundance: few; v_gene: TRBV11-1; j_gene: TRBJ2-7; CDR3aa: CASSLSRDYEQYF; CDR3nt: TGTGCCAGCAGCTTAAGTAGAGACTACGAGCAGTACTTC
d_gene: .; len: 15; abundance: .; v_gene: TRBV5-1; j_gene: TRBJ2-7; CDR3aa: CASSLDYRSEGEQYF; CDR3nt: TGCGCCAGCAGCTTGGATTACAGATCCGAGGGCGAGCAGTACTTC
d_gene: .; len: 12; abundance: .; v_gene: TRBV20-1; j_gene: TRBJ2-7; CDR3aa: CSARPGSGEQYF; CDR3nt: TGCAGTGCTAGGCCCGGGTCGGGGGAGCAGTACTTC
d_gene: TRBD1; len: 15; abundance: .; v_gene: TRBV19; j_gene: TRBJ2-7; CDR3aa: CASSPGQGRSYEQYF; CDR3nt: TGTGCCAGTAGTCCTGGACAGGGCCGCTCCTACGAGCAGTACTTC
d_gene: .; len: 17; abundance: .; v_gene: TRBV5-1; j_gene: TRBJ2-5; CDR3aa: CASSQGVGRYALETQYF; CDR3nt: TGCGCCAGCAGCCAAGGGGTCGGGAGATACGCCCTAGAGACCCAGTACTTC
d_gene: .; len: 15; abundance: .; v_gene: TRBV28; j_gene: TRBJ2-7; CDR3aa: CASSGGGFVSYEQYF; CDR3nt: TGTGCCAGCAGTGGGGGGGGCTTCGTTTCCTACGAGCAGTACTTC
d_gene: .; len: 17; abundance: medium-sized; v_gene: TRBV20-1; j_gene: TRBJ2-7; CDR3aa: CSARDLGPQGPTYEQYF; CDR3nt: TGCAGTGCTAGAGATCTTGGCCCGCAGGGGCCGACCTACGAGCAGTACTTC
d_gene: TRBD1; len: 17; abundance: .; v_gene: TRBV15; j_gene: TRBJ1-1; CDR3aa: CATSRTYSGGQGAEAFF; CDR3nt: TGTGCCACCAGCAGGACCTATAGTGGGGGACAGGGTGCTGAAGCTTTCTTT
d_gene: TRBD1; len: 15; abundance: .; v_gene: TRBV7-9; j_gene: TRBJ2-1; CDR3aa: CASSLMGTGGNEQLF; CDR3nt: TGTGCCAGCAGCTTAATGGGGACAGGGGGCAATGAGCAGCTCTTC
d_gene: .; len: 15; abundance: .; v_gene: TRBV4-2; j_gene: TRBJ2-3; CDR3aa: CASSQGGLGTDTQYF; CDR3nt: TGTGCCAGCAGCCAAGGGGGTTTGGGGACAGATACGCAGTATTTT